A selection of T cell receptor beta chains follows, all from one sample in a study of cytomegalovirus exposure and HLA in healthy donors. Some clones are missing from TCRdb's copy, which holds only in-frame ones; the method was immunoSEQ multiplex PCR. Found here are 120,000 or so clones, about 74% of them singletons; the top ten hold about 3.4%. Sequences were obtained from PBMCs. These TCRs come from a man aged 25 to 40 in good health and CMV-seronegative. Each CDR3 is given with its conserved first and last residue. Each record gives: V gene, D gene, J gene, clone size, CDR3 DNA, CDR3 protein. A D gene is named only where the DNA matches it firmly. Some rows have no size entry. The others give once, few or many, or a class for an expanded clone.

TRBV23-1	TRBD1	TRBJ1-5	NA	TGCGCCAGCAGTCAAGCGACAGGGGCCCGCAATCAGCCCCAGCATTTT	CASSQATGARNQPQHF
TRBV7-9	NA	TRBJ2-5	once	TGTGCCAGCGGATTTAAGCCCGGCTCTGGGACTTGGGAAGAGACCCAGTACTTC	CASGFKPGSGTWEETQYF
TRBV5-6	TRBD2	TRBJ2-7	NA	TGTGCCAGCAGTTCCCCGGGTAGCGGGAGGGCCAGCTACGAGCAGTACTTC	CASSSPGSGRASYEQYF
TRBV5-4	NA	TRBJ2-7	NA	TGTGCCAGCAGCTTGCTGGACAGAGCGCGCTACGAGCAGTACTTC	CASSLLDRARYEQYF
TRBV27	NA	TRBJ2-7	NA	TGTGCCAGCAGTTTGGGGGGGCAAAAGTACGAGCAGTACTTC	CASSLGGQKYEQYF
TRBV5-1	NA	TRBJ1-5	few	TGCGCCAGCAGCCGGGACGGCGGGACCAATCAGCCCCAGCATTTT	CASSRDGGTNQPQHF
TRBV25-1	TRBD1	TRBJ2-7	NA	TGTGCCAGCAAGGCCGACAGGGCCCCCTACGAGCAGTACTTC	CASKADRAPYEQYF
TRBV9	NA	TRBJ2-3	few	TGTGCCAGCAGCGTAATAAGCGGGAGCACAGATACGCAGTATTTT	CASSVISGSTDTQYF
TRBV28	NA	TRBJ1-1	NA	TGTGCCAGCAGCCACGCGGTGAACACTGAAGCTTTCTTT	CASSHAVNTEAFF
TRBV21-1	NA	TRBJ1-6	NA	TGTGCCAGCAGCAAAGTTCTCGGGGTTCCTAGGCCCCTCCACTTT	CASSKVLGVPRPLHF
TRBV6-5	TRBD1	TRBJ1-6	NA	TGTGCCAGCATGATAGGGACAGGGGGTAGATCACCCCTCCACTTT	CASMIGTGGRSPLHF
TRBV19	NA	TRBJ2-1	NA	TGTGCCAGCTCGCAGTGGAATGAGCAGTTCTTC	CASSQWNEQFF
TRBV6-6	NA	TRBJ2-2	NA	TGTGCCAGCAGTTACCTAGCAAACACCGGGGAGCTGTTTTTT	CASSYLANTGELFF
TRBV10-3	TRBD1	TRBJ1-1	NA	TGTGCCATCAGTGATGGATGGGACAGGGACACTGAAGCTTTCTTT	CAISDGWDRDTEAFF
TRBV27	TRBD2	TRBJ2-1	few	TGTGCCAGCAGTTTTGGGGGGGAGGCCTACAATGAGCAGTTCTTC	CASSFGGEAYNEQFF
TRBV7-8	NA	TRBJ1-1	NA	TGTGCCAGCAGTATTAGCAGGGGTGAAGCTTTCTTT	CASSISRGEAFF
TRBV9	NA	TRBJ2-3	NA	TGTGCCTCCGGGCAGGGGCTCACAGATACGCAGTATTTT	CASGQGLTDTQYF
TRBV7-2	TRBD1	TRBJ1-3	few	TGTGCCAGCAGCCAAACACGACAGGGAGTGTTTGGAAACACCATATATTTT	CASSQTRQGVFGNTIYF
TRBV28	TRBD2	TRBJ2-7	NA	TGTGCCAGCAGTTCCGGGGGGACCTACGAGCAGTACTTC	CASSSGGTYEQYF
TRBV14	NA	TRBJ2-7	NA	TGTGCCAGCAGCCAAGAGCGCAGGGTCGGCTACGAGCAGTACTTC	CASSQERRVGYEQYF
TRBV6-1	NA	TRBJ2-5	NA	TGTGCCAGCAGTGAAGATCGGGGGGCTTGGGAGACCCAGTACTTC	CASSEDRGAWETQYF
TRBV4-1	TRBD2	TRBJ2-3	NA	TGCGCCAGCAGCCAAACCCTAGCGGGAGTGACAGATACGCAGTATTTT	CASSQTLAGVTDTQYF
TRBV6-6	NA	TRBJ2-7	few	TGTGCCAGCAGTTCTGGACTGGGATGGGAGCAGTACTTC	CASSSGLGWEQYF
TRBV2	NA	TRBJ1-1	once	TGTGCCAGCAAGTACAGCACTGAAGCTTTCTTT	CASKYSTEAFF
TRBV4-3	TRBD2	TRBJ2-3	NA	TGCGCCAGCAGCCAAGGGACTAGCGGGCGCACAGATACGCAGTATTTT	CASSQGTSGRTDTQYF
TRBV20-1	NA	TRBJ1-2	NA	TGCAGTGCCCCTTTAGGCGGCGGCTACACCTTC	CSAPLGGGYTF
TRBV9	NA	TRBJ2-7	NA	TGTGCCAGCAGCGTAGATGGAGGACCCCCGGGACTCTCCTACGAGCAGTACTTC	CASSVDGGPPGLSYEQYF
TRBV5-1	TRBD1	TRBJ2-7	NA	TGCGCCAGCAGCTATAACGACAGGGCCTACGAGCAGTACTTC	CASSYNDRAYEQYF
TRBV6-1	NA	TRBJ2-7	NA	TGTGCCAGCAGCGAGACAGTCTGGGGCTCCTACGAGCAGTACTTC	CASSETVWGSYEQYF
TRBV9	TRBD2	TRBJ2-7	NA	TGTGCCAGCAGCGGCCGTCCAGGACTAGCGGGAGAGCCCGCCTACGAGCAGTACTTC	CASSGRPGLAGEPAYEQYF
TRBV7-9	NA	TRBJ2-7	NA	TGTGCCAGCAGCTCCTTCCTCTTTACAGGAAACTACGAGCAGTACTTC	CASSSFLFTGNYEQYF
TRBV7-2	NA	TRBJ1-5	NA	TGTGCCAGCACCCCCCGGCAGGGAATCAATCAGCCCCAGCATTTT	CASTPRQGINQPQHF
TRBV27	NA	TRBJ2-7	NA	TGTGCCAGCAGTTTAGCAGGGCTTTCCTACGAGCAGTACTTC	CASSLAGLSYEQYF
TRBV6-1	TRBD1	TRBJ1-6	NA	TGTGCCAGCAGTGGTGGACAGGACGGTAATTCACCCCTCCACTTT	CASSGGQDGNSPLHF
TRBV11-2	NA	TRBJ1-2	NA	TGTGCCAGCAGCTTTGAAGCAGGGGAGTATGGCTACACCTTC	CASSFEAGEYGYTF
TRBV6-1	NA	TRBJ1-5	once	TGTGCCAGCGGGGGAGGAGGACAGCCCCAGCATTTT	CASGGGGQPQHF
TRBV5-4	TRBD1	TRBJ1-2	NA	TGTGCCAGCAGCTTGGAGGGGGCGCATGGCTACACCTTC	CASSLEGAHGYTF
TRBV27	TRBD1	TRBJ2-7	NA	TGTGCCAGCAGTTTGGGGACAGGGTACGAGCAGTACTTC	CASSLGTGYEQYF
TRBV30	NA	TRBJ1-2	NA	TGTGCCTTAATGGACATGACTAACTATGGCTACACCTTC	CALMDMTNYGYTF
TRBV2	TRBD2	TRBJ2-7	NA	TGTGCCAGCAGGAGGGACTACAACGAGCAGTACTTC	CASRRDYNEQYF
TRBV10-2	TRBD1	TRBJ1-2	NA	TGCGCCAGCCGGCCCGGGACAGGGGGCGCGGATGGCTACACCTTC	CASRPGTGGADGYTF
TRBV7-3	NA	TRBJ2-7	few	TGTGCCAGCAGCTTATCCGGTCGGAGCGTGGACGAGCAGTACTTC	CASSLSGRSVDEQYF
TRBV5-4	TRBD1	TRBJ1-1	NA	TGTGCCAGCAGCAACTTCACAGGGGTTACTGAAGCTTTCTTT	CASSNFTGVTEAFF
TRBV18	NA	TRBJ2-1	NA	TGTGCCAGCTCACCACCGGCCCGGGATGAGCAGTTCTTC	CASSPPARDEQFF
TRBV7-6	NA	TRBJ1-1	NA	TGCGCCAGCAGCTTAGGAGGGGGCACTGAAGCTTTCTTT	CASSLGGGTEAFF
TRBV7-2	TRBD1	TRBJ1-1	NA	TGTGCCAGCAGTCTTGACAGGGGAAGGACTGAAGCTTTCTTT	CASSLDRGRTEAFF
TRBV27	NA	TRBJ2-1	NA	TGTGCCAGCAGTTTTTACGGCTCCTACAATGAGCAGTTCTTC	CASSFYGSYNEQFF
TRBV29-1	TRBD1	TRBJ2-7	NA	TGCAGCGTTGGGGACAGTCGGGACGAGCAGTACTTC	CSVGDSRDEQYF
TRBV13	NA	TRBJ2-2	NA	TGTGCCAGCAGCCGTGGGGGGGGGCTTGACACCGGGGAGCTGTTTTTT	CASSRGGGLDTGELFF
TRBV27	NA	TRBJ2-7	NA	TGTGCCAGCAGTTTATATGGGGTGCGGCAGGGGGGCTACGAGCAGTACTTC	CASSLYGVRQGGYEQYF
TRBV14	TRBD1	TRBJ1-2	NA	TGTGCCAGCAGCCCACAGGGGGCGAGTAGTGGCTACACCTTC	CASSPQGASSGYTF
TRBV9	TRBD1	TRBJ2-2	NA	TGTGCCAGCAGCCCTAGGAGGGGGTCCGGGACAGGGGGCACCGGGGAGCTGTTTTTT	CASSPRRGSGTGGTGELFF
TRBV4-2	NA	TRBJ1-4	NA	TGTGCCAGCAGCGAAGGCTTACGGGACACGGTTGATGAAAAACTGTTTTTT	CASSEGLRDTVDEKLFF
TRBV6-6	TRBD1	TRBJ2-7	NA	TGTGCCAGCAGTGCGCGTCTGGGACAGGGACCTTACGAGCAGTACTTC	CASSARLGQGPYEQYF
TRBV7-9	NA	TRBJ1-3	NA	TGTGCCAGCAGCTTATCGGGGTCTGGAAACACCATATATTTT	CASSLSGSGNTIYF
TRBV5-4	NA	TRBJ2-1	NA	TGTGCCAGCAGCTTGGCTCACCGGGAGCAGTTCTTC	CASSLAHREQFF
TRBV7-8	TRBD2	TRBJ2-3	NA	TGTGCCAGCAGCTTAGGCCTGGGGATAGCGGGAGCTATGGGGGATACGCAGTATTTT	CASSLGLGIAGAMGDTQYF
TRBV6-5	TRBD1	TRBJ1-5	NA	TGTGCCAGCAGCCTGGGACAGGGGGCTAATCAGCCCCAGCATTTT	CASSLGQGANQPQHF